The rows below give T cell receptor beta chains drawn from one sample of a study of a mutant IDH1 vaccine in newly diagnosed glioma. These receptors are not linked to any known antigen. Clones were sequenced by immunoSEQ multiplex PCR, and TCRdb holds only the in-frame ones, with some missing. In the table there are some 33,000 clones, roughly 86% of which are singletons. The sequenced sample was PBMCs, obtained from a glioma patient whose treatment included an IDH1 peptide vaccine. The receptors originated from a man aged 25-40 years with glioma. CDR3s include the opening cysteine and the closing phenylalanine or tryptophan. The D gene is left open where the match is weak. The size field is filled for only some rows; it gives once, few, many or a size class.

CDR3,DNA,length,D,V,J,size
CASGPAPFQETQYF,TGTGCCAGCGGACCGGCCCCATTCCAAGAGACCCAGTACTTC,14,-,TRBV5-4,TRBJ2-5,-
CASSSRDPDPTYEQYF,TGCGCCAGCAGCAGCCGGGACCCTGACCCCACCTACGAGCAGTACTTC,16,-,TRBV5-1,TRBJ2-7,-
CASSPGGGNTEAFF,TGTGCCAGTAGCCCAGGGGGGGGGAACACTGAAGCTTTCTTT,14,TRBD1,TRBV19,TRBJ1-1,-
CASTATNEKLFF,TGTGCCAGCACGGCAACTAATGAAAAACTGTTTTTT,12,-,TRBV25-1,TRBJ1-4,-
CASSEWLGETQYF,TGTGCCAGCAGTGAATGGCTGGGAGAGACCCAGTACTTC,13,-,TRBV25-1,TRBJ2-5,once
CASSEWETGGGYNEQFF,TGTGCCAGCAGTGAATGGGAGACAGGGGGCGGGTACAATGAGCAGTTCTTC,17,TRBD1,TRBV25-1,TRBJ2-1,-
CASSLRQGDMIAQYF,TGTGCCAGCAGCTTGCGACAGGGAGATATGATCGCGCAGTACTTC,15,TRBD1,TRBV5-4,TRBJ2-7,-
CASSPPTAYSEAFF,TGTGCCAGCTCACCACCGACAGCGTACTCTGAAGCTTTCTTT,14,-,TRBV18,TRBJ1-1,-
CASSLGGETEAFF,TGTGCCAGCAGTTTAGGAGGGGAAACTGAAGCTTTCTTT,13,-,TRBV27,TRBJ1-1,-
CASRLGGGGQPQHF,TGTGCCAGCAGACTGGGAGGGGGCGGTCAGCCCCAGCATTTT,14,TRBD1,TRBV2,TRBJ1-5,-
CASSKSGTGELFF,TGTGCCAGCAGTAAAAGCGGCACCGGGGAGCTGTTTTTT,13,-,TRBV6-5,TRBJ2-2,-
CASGEGNTIYF,TGTGCCAGCGGCGAGGGAAACACCATATATTTT,11,-,TRBV6-5,TRBJ1-3,-
CASSYSGRTGDTQYF,TGTGCCAGCAGTTACTCGGGCAGGACAGGAGATACGCAGTATTTT,15,TRBD1,TRBV6-5,TRBJ2-3,-
CASSPWTASEADTQYF,TGTGCCAGTAGTCCGTGGACAGCGTCGGAGGCAGATACGCAGTATTTT,16,-,TRBV19,TRBJ2-3,-
CAWSRGGYEQYF,TGTGCCTGGAGCCGGGGGGGGTACGAGCAGTACTTC,12,TRBD2,TRBV30,TRBJ2-7,once
CASSELYEQYF,TGTGCCAGCAGTGAGCTTTACGAGCAGTACTTC,11,-,TRBV2,TRBJ2-7,-
CASTDTGLGHNEQFF,TGTGCCAGCACCGACACGGGACTCGGGCACAATGAGCAGTTCTTC,15,-,TRBV7-9,TRBJ2-1,few
CASSKEGGTDTQYF,TGTGCCAGCAGCAAGGAGGGAGGGACAGATACGCAGTATTTT,14,TRBD2,TRBV7-8,TRBJ2-3,-